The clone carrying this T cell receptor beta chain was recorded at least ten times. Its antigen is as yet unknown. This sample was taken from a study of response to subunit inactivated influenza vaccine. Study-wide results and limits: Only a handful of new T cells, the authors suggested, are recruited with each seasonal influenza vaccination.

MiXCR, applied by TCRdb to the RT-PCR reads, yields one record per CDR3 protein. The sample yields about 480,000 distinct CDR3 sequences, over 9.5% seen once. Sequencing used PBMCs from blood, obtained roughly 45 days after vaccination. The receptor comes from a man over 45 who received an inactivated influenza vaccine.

In DNA form, the CDR3 reads TGCAGCGTTGATATCCAAAAGGGGACTAGGGGGGAGCTGTTTTTT. Its translation is CSVDIQKGTRGELFF. This chain joins TRBV29-1 and TRBJ2-2; 8 bases fit TRBD2. The V and J ends lost 3 bases and 8 bases, in that order; junction bases with no gene match: 11. The CDR3 covers 15 residues. Germline loops: CDR1 SQVTM, CDR2 ANQGSEA.